This T cell receptor (beta chain) appears in the sequencing data of a study of cytomegalovirus exposure and HLA in healthy donors (dated by TCRdb to 2016 to 2017). In the study overall: According to a later analysis, the approximately 120 validation repertoires were produced on the same platform as the 600 to 850 repertoires of the first cohort. The aim of the study was to test whether cataloging public T cell receptors could identify signatures of past pathogen exposure. In addition to the first cohort of approximately 650 subjects, a separate validation cohort of 130 or so different subjects was used. The study combined high-throughput TCR immunosequencing, statistical association of individual TCRs with disease status, and machine learning to predict cytomegalovirus infection status.

To note about this clone: Its antigen remains unidentified. Nothing much larger sits one base from this clone, and base qualities are not available.

The donors belonged to the validation cohort of approximately 130 subjects, which was separate from the 666-subject first cohort. Compared with germline, V lacks 2 bases and J lacks 2 bases; bases without a gene match: 5. CDR1 and CDR2 are drawn from the germline V gene: MDHEN, SYDVKM. The CDR3, from cysteine to phenylalanine, totals 15 residues. Just CDR3 DNA is preserved here, 45 bases in frame from base 1. The paper's findings and limits, for the study overall: The classifier was reported to diagnose cytomegalovirus status with high specificity and sensitivity in both the original and validation cohorts. Subsequent analysis determined that TCRs grouped into clusters in the first cohort also showed a tendency toward co-occurrence across the 120 or so validation repertoires, and 94% of cluster scores exceeded 0. In the study, approximately 160 TCR beta chains were listed as associated with cytomegalovirus. In vitro tests confirmed that a few of the cytomegalovirus-associated TCR beta chains recognize cytomegalovirus antigens. While some public TCRs were present in many individuals, most TCR sequences turned up only very rarely across donors. It was suggested by the authors that the approach could potentially be generalized to other disease states and immunological phenotypes. A later analysis had no HLA typing for the validation cohort, so co-occurrence there was scored across all 120 repertoires.

Receptors were amplified or captured by the immunoSEQ multiplex PCR assay. Regarding the original processing steps: To diagnose cytomegalovirus status from the catalog of TCR beta chain sequences, a statistical classification framework was built. TCRdb obtained this table from immuneACCESS and retained in-frame rearrangements with V and J assigned. These tables miss some clones; where compared with another copy, unresolved V genes account for less than half of the shortfall, and the remainder is unexplained. V, J and clone size reflect that table, while D and trimming were determined from the DNA. Counted in this sample were more than 300,000 clones; around 86% of them appeared once. The ten largest clones take up over 0.8% of the sample.

This clonotype originated in a woman aged 18-29 years in good health and CMV-seronegative. The chain employs TRBV28 and TRBJ1-1; 7 bases in the junction line up with TRBD1. The specimen sequenced was PBMCs. The nucleotide sequence reads TGTGCCAGCAGTTTACGGGACAGCCCTAACACTGAAGCTTTCTTT. Translation gives CASSLRDSPNTEAFF.